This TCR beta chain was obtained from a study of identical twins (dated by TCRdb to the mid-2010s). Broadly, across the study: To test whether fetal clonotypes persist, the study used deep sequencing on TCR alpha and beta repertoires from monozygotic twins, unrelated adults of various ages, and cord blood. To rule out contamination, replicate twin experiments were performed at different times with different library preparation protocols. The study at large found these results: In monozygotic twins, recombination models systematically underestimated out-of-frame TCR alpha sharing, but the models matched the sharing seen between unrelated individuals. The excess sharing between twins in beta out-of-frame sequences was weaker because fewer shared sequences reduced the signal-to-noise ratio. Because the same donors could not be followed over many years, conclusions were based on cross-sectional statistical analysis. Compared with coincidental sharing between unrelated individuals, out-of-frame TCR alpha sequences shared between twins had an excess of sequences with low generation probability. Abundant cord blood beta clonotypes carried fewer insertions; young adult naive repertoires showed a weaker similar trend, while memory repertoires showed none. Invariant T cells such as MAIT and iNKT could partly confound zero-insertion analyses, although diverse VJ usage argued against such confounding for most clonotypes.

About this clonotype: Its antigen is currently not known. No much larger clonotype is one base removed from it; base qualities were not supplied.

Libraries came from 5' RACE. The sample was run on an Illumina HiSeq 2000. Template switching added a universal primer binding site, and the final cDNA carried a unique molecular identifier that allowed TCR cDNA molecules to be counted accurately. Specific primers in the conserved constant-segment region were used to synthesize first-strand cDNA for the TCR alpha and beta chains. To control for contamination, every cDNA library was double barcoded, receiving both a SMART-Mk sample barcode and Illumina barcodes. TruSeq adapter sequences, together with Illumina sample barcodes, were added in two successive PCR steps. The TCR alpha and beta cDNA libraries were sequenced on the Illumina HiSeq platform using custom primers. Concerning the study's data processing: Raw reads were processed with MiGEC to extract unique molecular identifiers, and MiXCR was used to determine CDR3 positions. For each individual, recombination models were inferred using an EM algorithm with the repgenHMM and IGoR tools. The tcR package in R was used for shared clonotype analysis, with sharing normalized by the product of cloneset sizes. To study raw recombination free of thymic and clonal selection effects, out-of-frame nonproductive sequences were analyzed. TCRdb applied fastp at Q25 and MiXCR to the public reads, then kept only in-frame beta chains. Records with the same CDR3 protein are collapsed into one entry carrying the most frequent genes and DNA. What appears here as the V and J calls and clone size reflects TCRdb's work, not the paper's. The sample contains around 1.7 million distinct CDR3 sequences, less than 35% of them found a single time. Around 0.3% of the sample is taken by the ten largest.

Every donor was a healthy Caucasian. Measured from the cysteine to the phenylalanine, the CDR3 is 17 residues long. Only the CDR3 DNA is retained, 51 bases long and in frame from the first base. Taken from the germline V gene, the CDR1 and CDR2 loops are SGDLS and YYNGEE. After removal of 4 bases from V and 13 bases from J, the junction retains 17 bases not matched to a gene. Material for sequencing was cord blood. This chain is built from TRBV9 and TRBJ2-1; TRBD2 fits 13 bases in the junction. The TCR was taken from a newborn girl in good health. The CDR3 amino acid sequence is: CASSRQQGLAGFVSQFF. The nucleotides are TGTGCCAGCAGCCGACAACAGGGACTAGCGGGGTTCGTGTCCCAGTTCTTC.